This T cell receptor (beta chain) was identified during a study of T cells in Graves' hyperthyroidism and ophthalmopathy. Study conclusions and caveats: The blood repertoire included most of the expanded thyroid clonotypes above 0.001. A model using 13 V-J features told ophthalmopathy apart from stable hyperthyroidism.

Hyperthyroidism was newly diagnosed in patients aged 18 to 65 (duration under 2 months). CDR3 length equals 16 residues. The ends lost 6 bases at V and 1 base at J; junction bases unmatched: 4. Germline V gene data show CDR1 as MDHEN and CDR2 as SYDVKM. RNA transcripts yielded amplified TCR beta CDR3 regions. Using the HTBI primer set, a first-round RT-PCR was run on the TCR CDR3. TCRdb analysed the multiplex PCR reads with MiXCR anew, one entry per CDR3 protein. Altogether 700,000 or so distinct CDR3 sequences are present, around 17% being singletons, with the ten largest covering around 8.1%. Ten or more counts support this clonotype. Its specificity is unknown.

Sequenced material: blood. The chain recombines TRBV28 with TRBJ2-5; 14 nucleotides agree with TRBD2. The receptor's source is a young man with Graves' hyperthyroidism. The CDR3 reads CASSSGLAGGQETQYF. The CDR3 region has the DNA TGTGCCAGCAGCTCTGGACTAGCGGGGGGCCAAGAGACCCAGTACTTC.